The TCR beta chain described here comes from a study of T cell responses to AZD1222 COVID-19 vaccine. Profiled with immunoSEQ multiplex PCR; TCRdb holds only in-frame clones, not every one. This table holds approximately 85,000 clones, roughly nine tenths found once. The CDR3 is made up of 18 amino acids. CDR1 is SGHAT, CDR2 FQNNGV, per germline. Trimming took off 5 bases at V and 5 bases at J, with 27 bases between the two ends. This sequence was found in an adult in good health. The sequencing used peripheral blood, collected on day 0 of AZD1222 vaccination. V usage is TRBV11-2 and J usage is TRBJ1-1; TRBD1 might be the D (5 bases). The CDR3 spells CASSPGAGLRAERTEAFF. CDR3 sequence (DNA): TGTGCCAGCAGCCCCGGGGCAGGTTTGAGGGCCGAGAGAACTGAAGCTTTCTTT.